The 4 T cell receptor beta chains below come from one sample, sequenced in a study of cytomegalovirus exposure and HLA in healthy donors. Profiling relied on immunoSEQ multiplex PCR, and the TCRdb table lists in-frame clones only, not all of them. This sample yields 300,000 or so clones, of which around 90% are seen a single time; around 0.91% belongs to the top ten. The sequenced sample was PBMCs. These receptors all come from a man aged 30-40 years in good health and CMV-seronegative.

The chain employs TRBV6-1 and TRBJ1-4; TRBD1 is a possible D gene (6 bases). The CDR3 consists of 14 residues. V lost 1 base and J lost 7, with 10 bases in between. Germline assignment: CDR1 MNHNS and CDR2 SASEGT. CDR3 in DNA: TGTGCCAGCAGTGAAGACAGGGTTCGTGAAAAACTGTTTTTT. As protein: CASSEDRVREKLFF.

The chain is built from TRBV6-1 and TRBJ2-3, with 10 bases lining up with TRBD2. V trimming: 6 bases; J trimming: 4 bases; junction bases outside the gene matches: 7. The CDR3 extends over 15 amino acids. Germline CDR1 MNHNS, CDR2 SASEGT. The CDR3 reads CASRIAGGNSDTQYF. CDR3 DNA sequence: TGTGCCAGCAGAATAGCGGGGGGTAACTCAGATACGCAGTATTTT.

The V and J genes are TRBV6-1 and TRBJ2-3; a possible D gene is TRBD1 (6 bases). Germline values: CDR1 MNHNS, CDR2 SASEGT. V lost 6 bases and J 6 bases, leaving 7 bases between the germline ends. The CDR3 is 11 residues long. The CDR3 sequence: CASRGADTQYF. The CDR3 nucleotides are TGTGCCAGCAGGGGGGCGGATACGCAGTATTTT.

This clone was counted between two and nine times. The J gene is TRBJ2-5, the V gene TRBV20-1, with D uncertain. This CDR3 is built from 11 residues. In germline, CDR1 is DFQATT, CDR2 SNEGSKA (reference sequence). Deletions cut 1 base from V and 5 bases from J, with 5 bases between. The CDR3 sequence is CSARVGETQYF. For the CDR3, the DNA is TGCAGTGCTAGAGTCGGGGAGACCCAGTACTTC.